Presented here are 13 T cell receptor beta chains from one specimen sequenced in a study of metastatic and nonmetastatic thyroid tumors. Via MiXCR, TCRdb re-called the PCR reads. The sample contains about 13,000 clones, more than 25% of which appear only once. Thyroid surgery was performed in patients who had received no treatment beforehand. Input material: tumor tissue. The receptors were gathered from a female donor with papillary thyroid cancer or a benign thyroid nodule (not recorded which). Some clones in this sample may be carry-over from other donors' samples.

This chain uses TRBV20-1 with TRBJ2-7; D could derive from TRBD1 or TRBD2 (6 bases each). The CDR3 is made up of 15 amino acids. The ends were cut back, 4 bases at V and 3 bases at J, with 19 bases in the middle. Germline CDR1 is DFQATT and CDR2 is SNEGSKA (reference sequence). The CDR3 DNA is TGCAGTGCTACCGGTGTGGGGGGCTTCAACTACGAGCAGTACTTC. This codes for CSATGVGGFNYEQYF.

The rearrangement links TRBV5-1 to TRBJ2-7, with TRBD2 as a possible D gene (7 bases). The V end was cut by 2 bases, the J end by 3 bases, with 15 bases between. Germline lookup yields CDR1 SGHRS and CDR2 YFSETQ. The CDR3 length is 15 residues. The CDR3 is CASSLSAGAVYEQYF. CDR3 DNA sequence: TGCGCCAGCAGCTTATCGGCGGGGGCTGTCTACGAGCAGTACTTC.

CDR3 bases: TGTGCCAGCTTTAAATGGGACCCGGAGGGCACAGATACGCAGTATTTT. Residues: CASFKWDPEGTDTQYF. The genes are TRBV11-2 and TRBJ2-3, with D perhaps matching TRBD1 or TRBD2 (5 bases each). V lost 8 bases, J lost 1 base, and 19 bases lay in between. This CDR3 has 16 amino acids. Per germline, CDR1 SGHAT and CDR2 FQNNGV.

In its sample, this clone is medium-sized. V is TRBV9 and J is TRBJ1-3; D is ambiguous. There are 15 residues in the CDR3. Germline CDR1 and CDR2: SGDLS and YYNGEE. V dropped 3 bases and J dropped 0 bases, with 10 bases sitting between them. Here the CDR3 DNA reads TGTGCCAGCAGCGGCGAGGCTAACTCTGGAAACACCATATATTTT. This encodes CASSGEANSGNTIYF.

The genes are TRBV6-1 and TRBJ1-2; 7 positions match TRBD1. Germline V gene data show CDR1 as MNHNS and CDR2 as SASEGT. The ends lost 6 bases at V and 7 bases at J; junction bases unmatched: 8. The CDR3 runs 13 residues. Written as DNA, the CDR3 is TGTGCCAGCAGCCCAGACAGGGCTGGTGGCTACACCTTC. It yields the protein CASSPDRAGGYTF.

V usage is TRBV11-1 and J usage is TRBJ2-1; TRBD1 aligns across 7 bases. This CDR3 comprises 15 residues. Trimming removed 2 bases from V and 8 bases from J; junction bases left unmatched: 9. CDR1 is SGHAT, CDR2 FQDESV, per germline (reference sequence). The CDR3 protein is CASSLRQGVYDEQFF. CDR3 nucleotides: TGTGCCAGCAGCTTACGGCAGGGGGTTTACGATGAGCAGTTCTTC.

This clone has ten or more counts. The chain couples TRBV3-1 to TRBJ2-1; 11 bases line up with TRBD2. Per the germline V gene, CDR1 is LGHDT and CDR2 is YNNKEL (reference sequence). The trim removed 4 bases at V and 10 bases at J, leaving 3 bases unmatched. This CDR3 has 13 amino acids. CDR3 in DNA: TGTGCCAGCAGCCCGGTAGCGGGAGGGGAGCAGTTCTTC. The encoded protein is CASSPVAGGEQFF.

Only a few counts were recorded for this clone. The chain uses TRBV6-1 and TRBJ1-3; D is possibly TRBD1 (5 bases). The length of the CDR3 is 12 residues. CDR1 is MNHNS, CDR2 SASEGT, per germline. Trimming shortened V by 11 bases and J by 2 bases, and 10 bases separated the two germline ends. CDR3 nucleotide sequence: TGTGCCGCCAGGGAACCTGGAAACACCATATATTTT. Translating gives CAAREPGNTIYF.

The rearrangement links TRBV20-1 to TRBJ2-7, with 11 bases that match TRBD2. The V segment lost 5 bases and the J segment 3 bases; nucleotides outside the gene matches: 18. CDR1 and CDR2 (germline): DFQATT, SNEGSKA (reference sequence). This CDR3 spans 18 amino acids. This CDR3 reads CSAPTRVAGGPGDYEQYF. DNA of the CDR3: TGCAGTGCTCCCACCCGGGTAGCGGGAGGGCCAGGAGACTACGAGCAGTACTTC.

The chain joins TRBV7-2 to TRBJ2-4; D is ambiguous. Per the germline V gene, CDR1 is SGHTA and CDR2 is FQGNSA. The germline V and J ends were trimmed by 1 base and 0 bases, with 4 bases remaining between them. This CDR3 is built from 14 residues. The CDR3 is CASSLEVAKNIQYF. CDR3 coding DNA: TGTGCCAGCAGCTTAGAAGTAGCCAAAAACATTCAGTACTTC.

In its sample, this clone was seen a few times. This chain uses TRBV27 with TRBJ1-1; TRBD1 matches 7 bases. The CDR3 is 14 residues long. V shed 6 bases and J 1 base; nucleotides not matched to a gene: 5. Germline V gene lookup returns CDR1 MNHEY and CDR2 SMNVEV (reference sequence). As DNA, the CDR3 is TGTGCCAGCAGGTCGGACAGGAGGAACACTGAAGCTTTCTTT. It translates to CASRSDRRNTEAFF.

The genes are TRBV5-1 and TRBJ2-3; 8 bases align to TRBD2. CDR3 length: 17 amino acids. Germline lookup yields CDR1 SGHRS and CDR2 YFSETQ. J gave up 2 bases and V 2 bases, and 10 bases lay outside the gene matches. CDR3 sequence: CASSLARAGGYTDTQYF. CDR3 nucleotides: TGCGCCAGCAGCTTAGCCCGGGCGGGGGGTTACACAGATACGCAGTATTTT.

This clone was seen at least ten times. This chain uses TRBV2 with TRBJ2-7; 9 bases agree with TRBD2. The CDR3 length is 15 residues. J gave up 2 bases and V 7 bases, and 9 bases lay outside the gene matches. CDR1 is SNHLY and CDR2 is FYNNEI in the germline V gene. The DNA of the CDR3 is TGTGCCAGCAAAGCGGGGGGTTTTGGGCCCTACGAGCAGTACTTC. Protein product: CASKAGGFGPYEQYF.